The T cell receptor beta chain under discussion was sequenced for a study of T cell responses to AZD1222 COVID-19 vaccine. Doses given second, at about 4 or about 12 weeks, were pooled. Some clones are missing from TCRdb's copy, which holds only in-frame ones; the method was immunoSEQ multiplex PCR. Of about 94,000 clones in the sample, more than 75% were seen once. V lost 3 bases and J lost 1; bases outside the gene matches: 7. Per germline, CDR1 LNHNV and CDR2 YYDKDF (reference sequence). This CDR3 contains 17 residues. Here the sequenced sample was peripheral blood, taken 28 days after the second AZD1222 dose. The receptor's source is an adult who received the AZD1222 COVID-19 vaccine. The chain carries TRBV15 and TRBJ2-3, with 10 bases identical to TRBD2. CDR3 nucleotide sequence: TGTGCCACCAGCAGGGCAACTAGCGGGGCCCGCACAGATACGCAGTATTTT. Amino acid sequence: CATSRATSGARTDTQYF.